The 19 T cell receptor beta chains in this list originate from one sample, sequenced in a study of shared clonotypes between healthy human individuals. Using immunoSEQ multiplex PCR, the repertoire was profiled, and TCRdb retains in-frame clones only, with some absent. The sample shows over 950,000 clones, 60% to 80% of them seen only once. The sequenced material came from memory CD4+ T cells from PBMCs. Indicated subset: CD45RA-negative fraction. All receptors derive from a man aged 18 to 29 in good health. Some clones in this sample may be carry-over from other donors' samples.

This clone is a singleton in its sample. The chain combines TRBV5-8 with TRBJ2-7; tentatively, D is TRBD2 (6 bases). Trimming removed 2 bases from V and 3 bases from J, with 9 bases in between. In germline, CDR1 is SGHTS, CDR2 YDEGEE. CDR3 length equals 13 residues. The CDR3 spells CASSFSGSYEQYF. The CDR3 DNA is TGTGCCAGCAGCTTTTCCGGGAGCTACGAGCAGTACTTC.

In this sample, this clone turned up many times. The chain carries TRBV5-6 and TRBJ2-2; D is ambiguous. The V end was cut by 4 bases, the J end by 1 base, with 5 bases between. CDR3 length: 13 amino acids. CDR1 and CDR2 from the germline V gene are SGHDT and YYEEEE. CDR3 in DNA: TGTGCCAGCAGCATACAGAACACCGGGGAGCTGTTTTTT. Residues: CASSIQNTGELFF.

CDR3 region: CASGLPKQAVGNTIYF. The DNA for the CDR3 is TGTGCCAGCGGCTTACCAAAACAGGCAGTTGGAAACACCATATATTTT. V is TRBV28 and J is TRBJ1-3; weak D call: TRBD1 (5 bases). The CDR3 has 16 amino acids. Germline V gene sequence: CDR1 MDHEN, CDR2 SYDVKM. The V end lost 8 bases, the J end lost 3 bases, and 20 bases lay between the germline ends.

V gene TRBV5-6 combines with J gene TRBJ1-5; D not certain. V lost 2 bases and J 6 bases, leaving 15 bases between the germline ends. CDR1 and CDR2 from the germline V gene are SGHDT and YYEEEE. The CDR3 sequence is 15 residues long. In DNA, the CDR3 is TGTGCCAGCAGCTTCAGCGGTTTGGTTCCTCAGCCCCAGCATTTT. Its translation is CASSFSGLVPQPQHF.

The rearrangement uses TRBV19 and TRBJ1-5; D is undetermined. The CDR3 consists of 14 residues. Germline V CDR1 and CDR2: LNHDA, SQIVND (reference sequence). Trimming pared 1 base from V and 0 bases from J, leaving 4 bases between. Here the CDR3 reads CASSIAYSNQPQHF. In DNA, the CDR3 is TGTGCCAGTAGTATAGCCTATAGCAATCAGCCCCAGCATTTT.

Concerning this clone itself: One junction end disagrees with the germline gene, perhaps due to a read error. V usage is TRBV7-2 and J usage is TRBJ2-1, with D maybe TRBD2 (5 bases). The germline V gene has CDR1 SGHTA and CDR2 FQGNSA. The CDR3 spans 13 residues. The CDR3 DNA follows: TGTGCCAGCAGCTTAGCGTGGGCCGGGCCCGGGGTCTTC. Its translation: CASSLAWAGPGVF. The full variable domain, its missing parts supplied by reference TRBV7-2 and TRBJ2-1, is GAGVSQSPSNKVTEKGKDVELRCDPISGHTALYWYRQSLGQGLEFLIYFQGNSAPDKSGLPSDRFSAERTGGSVSTLTIQRTQQEDSAVYLCASSLAWAGPGVFGPGTRLTVL.

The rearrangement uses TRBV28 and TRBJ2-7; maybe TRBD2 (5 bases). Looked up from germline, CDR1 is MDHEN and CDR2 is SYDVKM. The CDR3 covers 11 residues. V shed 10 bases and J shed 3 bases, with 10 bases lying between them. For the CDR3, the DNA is TGTGCCACTCGGAGGTTCTACGAGCAGTACTTC. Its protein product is CATRRFYEQYF.

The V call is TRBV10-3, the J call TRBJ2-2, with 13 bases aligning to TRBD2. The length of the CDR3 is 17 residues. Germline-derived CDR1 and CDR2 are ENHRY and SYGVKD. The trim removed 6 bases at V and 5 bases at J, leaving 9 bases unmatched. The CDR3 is CAISHGLAGVGTGELFF. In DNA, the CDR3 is TGTGCCATCAGCCACGGACTAGCGGGAGTCGGGACCGGGGAGCTGTTTTTT.

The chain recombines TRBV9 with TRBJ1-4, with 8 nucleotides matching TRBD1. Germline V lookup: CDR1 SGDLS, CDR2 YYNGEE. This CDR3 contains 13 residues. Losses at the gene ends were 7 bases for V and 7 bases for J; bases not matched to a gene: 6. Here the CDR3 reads CASSDRVSEKLFF. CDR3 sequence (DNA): TGTGCCAGCTCGGACAGGGTCAGTGAAAAACTGTTTTTT.

CDR3 residues: CASSLRGGGGNEQFF. The DNA of the CDR3 is TGCGCCAGCAGCTTGAGGGGTGGCGGAGGCAATGAGCAGTTCTTC. The chain has TRBV5-1 and TRBJ2-1; the D gene could be TRBD1 or TRBD2 (5 bases each). The CDR3 is made up of 15 amino acids. V was cut by 1 base and J by 6 bases, with 14 bases left in between. Per germline, CDR1 SGHRS and CDR2 YFSETQ.

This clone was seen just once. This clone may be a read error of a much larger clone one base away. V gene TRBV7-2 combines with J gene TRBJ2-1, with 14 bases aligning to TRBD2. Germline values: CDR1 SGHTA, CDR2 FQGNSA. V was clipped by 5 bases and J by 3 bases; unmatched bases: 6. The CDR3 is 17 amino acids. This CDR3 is CASSMNGLAGGYNEQFF. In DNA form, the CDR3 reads TGTGCCAGCAGCATGAACGGACTAGCGGGAGGCTACAATGAGCAGTTCTTC.

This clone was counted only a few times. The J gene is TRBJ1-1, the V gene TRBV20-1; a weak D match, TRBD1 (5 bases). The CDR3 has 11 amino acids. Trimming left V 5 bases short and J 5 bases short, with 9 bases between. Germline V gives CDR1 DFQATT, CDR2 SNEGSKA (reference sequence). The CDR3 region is CSAGASTEAFF. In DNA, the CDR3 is TGCAGTGCTGGGGCAAGTACTGAAGCTTTCTTT.

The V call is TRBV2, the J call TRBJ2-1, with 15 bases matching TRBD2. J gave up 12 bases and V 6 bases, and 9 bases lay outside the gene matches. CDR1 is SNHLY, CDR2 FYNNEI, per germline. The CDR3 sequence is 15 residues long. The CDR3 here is CASRGPGLAGGRQFF. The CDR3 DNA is TGTGCCAGCAGGGGACCGGGACTAGCGGGAGGACGGCAGTTCTTC.

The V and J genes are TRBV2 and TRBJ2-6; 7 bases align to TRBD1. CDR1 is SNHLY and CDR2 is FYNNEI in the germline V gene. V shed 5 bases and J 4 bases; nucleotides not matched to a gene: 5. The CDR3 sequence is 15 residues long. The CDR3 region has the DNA TGTGCCAGCAGTCAACAGGGGCAAGGGGCCAACGTCCTGACTTTC. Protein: CASSQQGQGANVLTF.

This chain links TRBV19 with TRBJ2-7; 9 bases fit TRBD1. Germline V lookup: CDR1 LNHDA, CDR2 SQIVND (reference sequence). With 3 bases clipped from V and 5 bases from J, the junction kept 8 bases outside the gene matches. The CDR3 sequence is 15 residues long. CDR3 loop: CASSMGTGSWNEQYF. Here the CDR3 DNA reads TGTGCCAGTAGTATGGGGACAGGGAGCTGGAACGAGCAGTACTTC.

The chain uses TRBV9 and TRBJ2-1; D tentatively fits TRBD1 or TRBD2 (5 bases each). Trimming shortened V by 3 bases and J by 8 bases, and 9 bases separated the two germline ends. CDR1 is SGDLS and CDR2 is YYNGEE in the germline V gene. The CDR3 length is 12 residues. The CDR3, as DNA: TGTGCCAGCAGCGCGGGACGGCATGAGCAGTTCTTC. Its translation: CASSAGRHEQFF.

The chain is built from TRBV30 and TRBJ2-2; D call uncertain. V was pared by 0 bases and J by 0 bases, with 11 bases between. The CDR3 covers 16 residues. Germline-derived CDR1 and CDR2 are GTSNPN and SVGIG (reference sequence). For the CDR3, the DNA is TGTGCCTGGAGTGTACGACGGCACGCGAACACCGGGGAGCTGTTTTTT. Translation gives CAWSVRRHANTGELFF.

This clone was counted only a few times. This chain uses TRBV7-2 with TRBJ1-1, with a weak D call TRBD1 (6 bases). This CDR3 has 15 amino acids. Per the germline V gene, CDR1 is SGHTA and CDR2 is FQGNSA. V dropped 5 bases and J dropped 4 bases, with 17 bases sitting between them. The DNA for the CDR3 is TGTGCCAGCAGCCTCATCGGGGGGGGGCCCACTGAAGCTTTCTTT. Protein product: CASSLIGGGPTEAFF.

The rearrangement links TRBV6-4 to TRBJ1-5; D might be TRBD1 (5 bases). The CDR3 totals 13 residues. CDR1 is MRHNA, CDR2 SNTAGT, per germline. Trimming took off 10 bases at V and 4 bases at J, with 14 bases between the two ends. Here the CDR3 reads CAMGVVLNQPQHF. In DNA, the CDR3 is TGTGCCATGGGGGTGGTCTTAAATCAGCCCCAGCATTTT.